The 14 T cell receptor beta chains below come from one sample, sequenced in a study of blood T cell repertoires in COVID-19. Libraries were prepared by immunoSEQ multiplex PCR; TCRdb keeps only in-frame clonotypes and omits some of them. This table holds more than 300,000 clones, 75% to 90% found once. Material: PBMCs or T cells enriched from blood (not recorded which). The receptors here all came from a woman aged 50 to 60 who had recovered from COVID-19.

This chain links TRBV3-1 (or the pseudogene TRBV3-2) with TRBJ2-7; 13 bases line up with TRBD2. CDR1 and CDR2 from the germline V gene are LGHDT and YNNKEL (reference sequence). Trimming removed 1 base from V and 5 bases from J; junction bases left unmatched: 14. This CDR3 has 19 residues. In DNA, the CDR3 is TGTGCCAGCAGCCAAGCGGGGGCGACTAGCGGGGGGATGATCCACGAGCAGTACTTC. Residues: CASSQAGATSGGMIHEQYF.

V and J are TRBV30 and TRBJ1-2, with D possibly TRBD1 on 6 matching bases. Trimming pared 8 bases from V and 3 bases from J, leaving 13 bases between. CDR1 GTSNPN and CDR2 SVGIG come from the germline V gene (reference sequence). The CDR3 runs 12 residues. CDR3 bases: TGTGCCGGGGTGGACAGAGACTATGGCTACACCTTC. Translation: CAGVDRDYGYTF.

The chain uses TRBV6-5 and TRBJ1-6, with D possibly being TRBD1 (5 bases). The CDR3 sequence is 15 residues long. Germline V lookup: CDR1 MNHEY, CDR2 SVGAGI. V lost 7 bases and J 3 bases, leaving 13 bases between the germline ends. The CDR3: CASTSRQSYNSPLHF. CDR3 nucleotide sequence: TGTGCCAGCACCTCTCGACAGAGCTATAATTCACCCCTCCACTTT.

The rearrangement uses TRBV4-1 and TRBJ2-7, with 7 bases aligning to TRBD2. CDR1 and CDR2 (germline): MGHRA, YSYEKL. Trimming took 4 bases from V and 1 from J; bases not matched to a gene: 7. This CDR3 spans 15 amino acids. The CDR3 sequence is CASSPSGSGSYEQYF. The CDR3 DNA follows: TGCGCCAGCAGCCCTAGCGGAAGTGGGTCCTACGAGCAGTACTTC.

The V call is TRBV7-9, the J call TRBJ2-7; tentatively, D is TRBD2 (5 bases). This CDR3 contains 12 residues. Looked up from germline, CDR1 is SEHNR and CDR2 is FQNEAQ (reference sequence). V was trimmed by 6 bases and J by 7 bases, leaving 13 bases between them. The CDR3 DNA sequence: TGTGCCAGCAGTGCAGTAGGCGGGGAGCAGTACTTC. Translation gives CASSAVGGEQYF.

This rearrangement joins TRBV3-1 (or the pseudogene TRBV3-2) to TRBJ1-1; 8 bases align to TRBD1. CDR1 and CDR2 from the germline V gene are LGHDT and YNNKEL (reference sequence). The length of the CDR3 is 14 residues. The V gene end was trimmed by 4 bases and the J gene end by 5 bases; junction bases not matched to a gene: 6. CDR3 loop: CASSRTGRITEAFF. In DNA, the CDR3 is TGTGCCAGCAGCCGGACAGGGCGAATAACTGAAGCTTTCTTT.

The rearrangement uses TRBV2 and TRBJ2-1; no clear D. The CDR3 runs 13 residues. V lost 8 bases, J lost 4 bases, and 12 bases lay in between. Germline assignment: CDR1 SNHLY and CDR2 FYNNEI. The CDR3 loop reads CASEETGYNEQFF. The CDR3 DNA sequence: TGTGCCAGCGAGGAGACTGGATACAATGAGCAGTTCTTC. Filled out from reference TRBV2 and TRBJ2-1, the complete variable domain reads EPEVTQTPSHQVTQMGQEVILRCVPISNHLYFYWYRQILGQKVEFLVSFYNNEISEKSEIFDDQFSVERPDGSNFTLKIRSTKLEDSAMYFCASEETGYNEQFFGPGTRLTVL.

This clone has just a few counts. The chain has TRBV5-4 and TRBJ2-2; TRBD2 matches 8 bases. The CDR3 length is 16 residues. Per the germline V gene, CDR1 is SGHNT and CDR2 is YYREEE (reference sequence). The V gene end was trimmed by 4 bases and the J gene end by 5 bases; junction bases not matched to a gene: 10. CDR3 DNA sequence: TGTGCCAGCAGCCCACTAGGGGCTAGCGGGACCGGGGAGCTGTTTTTT. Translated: CASSPLGASGTGELFF. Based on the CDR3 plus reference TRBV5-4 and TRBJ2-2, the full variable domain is ETGVTQSPTHLIKTRGQQVTLRCSSQSGHNTVSWYQQALGQGPQFIFQYYREEENGRGNFPPRFSGLQFPNYSSELNVNALELDDSALYLCASSPLGASGTGELFFGEGSRLTVL.

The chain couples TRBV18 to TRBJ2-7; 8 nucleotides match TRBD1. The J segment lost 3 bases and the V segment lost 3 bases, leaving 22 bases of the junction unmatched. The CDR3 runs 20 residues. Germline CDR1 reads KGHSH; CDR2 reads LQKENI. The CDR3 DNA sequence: TGTGCCAGCTCACCTAGCCTGGCCGGGACAGGCTATCGGTTGAACTACGAGCAGTACTTC. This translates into CASSPSLAGTGYRLNYEQYF.

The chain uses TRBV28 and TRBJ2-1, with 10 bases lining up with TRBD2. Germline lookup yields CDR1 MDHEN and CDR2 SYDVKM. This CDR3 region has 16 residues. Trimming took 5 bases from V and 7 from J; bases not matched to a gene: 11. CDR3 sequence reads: CASSDSLAGVWNEQFF. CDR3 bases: TGTGCCAGCAGTGACTCTCTAGCGGGAGTGTGGAATGAGCAGTTCTTC.

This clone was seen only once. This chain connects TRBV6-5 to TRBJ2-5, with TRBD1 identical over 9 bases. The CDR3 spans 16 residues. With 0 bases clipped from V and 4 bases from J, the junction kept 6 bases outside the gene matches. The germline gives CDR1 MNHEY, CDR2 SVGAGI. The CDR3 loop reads CASSYSTGGKGETQYF. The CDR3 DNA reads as TGTGCCAGCAGTTACTCCACAGGGGGCAAGGGAGAGACCCAGTACTTC.

DNA of the CDR3: TGTGCCAGCAGTTACGGCCCGGACAACTCCTACGAGCAGTACTTC. Its translation is CASSYGPDNSYEQYF. This chain connects TRBV6-2 or TRBV6-3 to TRBJ2-7, with D maybe TRBD1 (5 bases). V was pared by 2 bases and J by 0 bases, with 11 bases between. Germline V gene lookup returns CDR1 MNHEY and CDR2 SVGEGT. This CDR3 contains 15 residues.

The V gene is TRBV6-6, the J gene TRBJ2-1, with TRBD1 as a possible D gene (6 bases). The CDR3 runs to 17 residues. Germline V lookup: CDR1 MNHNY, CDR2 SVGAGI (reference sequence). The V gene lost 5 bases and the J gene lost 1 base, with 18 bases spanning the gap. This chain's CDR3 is CASSHRSRGSSYNEQFF. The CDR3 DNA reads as TGTGCCAGCAGTCACAGGTCGAGGGGGTCATCCTACAATGAGCAGTTCTTC.

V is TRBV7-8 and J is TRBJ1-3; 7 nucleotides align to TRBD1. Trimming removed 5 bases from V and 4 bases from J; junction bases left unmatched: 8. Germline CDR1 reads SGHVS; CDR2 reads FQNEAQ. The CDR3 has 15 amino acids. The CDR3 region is CASSRGGTFGNTIYF. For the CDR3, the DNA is TGTGCCAGCAGCCGAGGGGGCACTTTCGGAAACACCATATATTTT.